What follows are 14 T cell receptor beta chains derived from one specimen sequenced in a study of long-term antiretroviral therapy in people with HIV. The immunoSEQ assay was v3.0, run at survey level. Produced via immunoSEQ multiplex PCR; TCRdb's table is partial and in-frame only. The table includes about 21,000 clones, around four fifths detected once. Specimen: unsorted PBMCs, collected 1.9 years after starting antiretroviral therapy. The receptors derive from a woman between 50 and 59 years old with HIV.

The rearrangement joins TRBV30 to TRBJ2-5; 10 nucleotides align to TRBD2. The CDR3 has 15 amino acids. Trimming at V came to 3 bases and at J to 2 bases, leaving 6 bases not matched to a gene. Germline V gene sequence: CDR1 GTSNPN, CDR2 SVGIG (reference sequence). The CDR3 nucleotides read TGTGCCTGGAGGGAGAGCGGGGGGGGTCAAGAGACCCAGTACTTC. Its translation: CAWRESGGGQETQYF. The full variable domain, in which reference TRBV30 and TRBJ2-5 provide the parts outside the CDR3, is SQTIHQWPATLVQPVGSPLSLECTVEGTSNPNLYWYRQAAGRGLQLLFYSVGIGQISSEVPQNLSASRPQDRQFILSSKKLLLSDSGFYLCAWRESGGGQETQYFGPGTRLLVL.

The rearrangement uses TRBV4-2 and TRBJ2-2, with TRBD1 matching 9 bases. Per germline, CDR1 LGHNA and CDR2 YNFKEQ. This CDR3 is 18 amino acids long. The J segment lost 0 bases and the V segment lost 0 bases, leaving 5 bases of the junction unmatched. CDR3 in DNA: TGTGCCAGCAGCCAAGATCTCGGACAGGGGTCGAACACCGGGGAGCTGTTTTTT. Translation gives CASSQDLGQGSNTGELFF.

V and J are TRBV2 and TRBJ2-4; 12 bases are shared with TRBD2. V gave up 7 bases and J gave up 0 bases; unmatched junction bases: 25. This CDR3 spans 23 amino acids. Germline V gene lookup returns CDR1 SNHLY and CDR2 FYNNEI. CDR3 coding DNA: TGTGCCAGCAATGGAGGCAGGGACGGAGGGACTAGCGGGTTTACAGTAGCCAAAAACATTCAGTACTTC. It codes for CASNGGRDGGTSGFTVAKNIQYF.

This chain links TRBV5-6 with TRBJ1-2, with D unclear. The V gene's germline CDR1 is SGHDT and CDR2 YYEEEE. Trimming stripped 0 bases from V and 8 bases from J, with 8 bases between. This CDR3 spans 12 amino acids. The CDR3 DNA is TGTGCCAGCAGCTTGGAAGCAGAGGGCTACACCTTC. This translates into CASSLEAEGYTF.

This clone was detected a few times. This chain links TRBV5-1 with TRBJ2-7; 13 nucleotides match TRBD2. Per germline, CDR1 SGHRS and CDR2 YFSETQ. The CDR3 extends over 16 amino acids. The V segment lost 0 bases and the J segment 2 bases; nucleotides outside the gene matches: 2. As DNA, the CDR3 is TGCGCCAGCAGCTTGGGACTAGCGGGGGGCGCCTACGAGCAGTACTTC. Encoded protein: CASSLGLAGGAYEQYF.

This chain uses TRBV28 with TRBJ1-5; tentative D call: TRBD1 (6 bases). Trimming cost V 5 bases and J 2 bases, with 16 bases left between them. CDR1 is MDHEN and CDR2 is SYDVKM in the germline V gene. This CDR3 has 16 amino acids. The CDR3 sequence: CASSRQGKWGNQPQHF. In nucleotides, the CDR3 is TGTGCCAGCAGTCGCCAGGGGAAGTGGGGCAATCAGCCCCAGCATTTT.

The chain employs TRBV11-2 and TRBJ1-3, with no clear D. There are 15 residues in the CDR3. V was shortened by 2 bases and J by 4 bases, with 12 bases between the two germline ends. Germline CDR1 is SGHAT and CDR2 is FQNNGV. The CDR3 region is CASSLRSGDGNTIYF. CDR3 sequence (DNA): TGTGCCAGCAGCTTACGGTCAGGAGACGGAAACACCATATATTTT.

The chain is built from TRBV2 and TRBJ1-2; 8 bases are a match to TRBD1. Germline-derived CDR1 and CDR2 are SNHLY and FYNNEI. The ends lost 9 bases at V and 1 base at J; junction bases unmatched: 7. The CDR3 extends over 14 amino acids. CDR3 DNA: TGTGCCAGGAGACAGGGGAACGGTAACTATGGCTACACCTTC. Its translation: CARRQGNGNYGYTF.

The J gene is TRBJ2-7, the V gene TRBV18; D may be TRBD1 (6 bases). Germline V lookup: CDR1 KGHSH, CDR2 LQKENI. V lost 4 bases to trimming and J lost 0 bases, with 16 bases between them. The CDR3 runs 16 residues. CDR3 region: CASSLTDRPASYEQYF. CDR3 coding DNA: TGTGCCAGCTCACTTACCGACAGGCCTGCCTCCTACGAGCAGTACTTC.

The genes are TRBV5-1 and TRBJ2-7, with 9 bases that match TRBD2. Germline CDR1 and CDR2: SGHRS and YFSETQ. The CDR3 consists of 17 residues. Trimming took 0 bases from V and 1 from J; bases not matched to a gene: 8. Here the CDR3 DNA reads TGCGCCAGCAGCTTGGCGCCCAGCGGGGGGAGTTCCTACGAGCAGTACTTC. It codes for CASSLAPSGGSSYEQYF.

CDR3 in DNA: TGCGCCAGCAGCCAAGAGTTTGCGGGGTACGAGCAGTACTTC. Its protein product is CASSQEFAGYEQYF. The chain has TRBV4-3 and TRBJ2-7, with a possible D match to TRBD2 (6 bases). CDR3 size: 14 residues. With 0 bases removed from V and 4 bases from J, the gap between germline ends came to 10 bases. Per the germline V gene, CDR1 is LGHNA and CDR2 is YSLEER.

This rearrangement joins TRBV6-5 to TRBJ2-7; D unclear. Germline V gene sequence: CDR1 MNHEY, CDR2 SVGAGI. Trimming removed 2 bases at V and 6 bases at J, with 11 bases between. The CDR3 has 13 residues. As DNA, the CDR3 is TGTGCCAGCAGTTACACCGGGCTAACCGAGCAGTACTTC. Its protein product is CASSYTGLTEQYF.

The chain is built from TRBV7-2 and TRBJ2-3; D is ambiguous. The germline V gene encodes CDR1 SGHTA and CDR2 FQGNSA. The CDR3 totals 12 residues. V was clipped by 0 bases and J by 7 bases, with 5 bases between them. The CDR3 region is CASSLARHTQYF. As DNA, the CDR3 is TGTGCCAGCAGCTTAGCGCGTCATACGCAGTATTTT. The variable domain in full, completed from reference TRBV7-2 and TRBJ2-3, reads GAGVSQSPSNKVTEKGKDVELRCDPISGHTALYWYRQSLGQGLEFLIYFQGNSAPDKSGLPSDRFSAERTGGSVSTLTIQRTQQEDSAVYLCASSLARHTQYFGPGTRLTVL.

This clone was detected only a few times. The chain is built from TRBV5-8 and TRBJ1-5; D is unresolved. The length of the CDR3 is 17 residues. V lost 0 bases, J lost 1 base, and 14 bases lay in between. Germline CDR1 and CDR2: SGHTS and YDEGEE. The CDR3: CASSLALTTRSNQPQHF. The CDR3 DNA reads TGTGCCAGCAGCTTGGCACTCACAACACGGAGCAATCAGCCCCAGCATTTT.